The 21 T cell receptor beta chains below all came from one sample that was sequenced in a study of Graves' ophthalmopathy and Graves' hyperthyroidism. Amplification targeted the TCR beta CDR3 regions, with RNA transcripts as the source material. RT-PCR in the first round used HTBI primers; a second-round multiplex PCR followed. TCRdb recomputed calls from the multiplex PCR reads with MiXCR, one row per CDR3 protein. The table lists 200,000 to 250,000 distinct CDR3 sequences, roughly 21% of them singletons. What was sequenced was peripheral blood. The receptors derive from a woman aged 45-60 years with Graves' ophthalmopathy.

Concerning this clonotype: One end of the junction varies from germline; a read error may be responsible. CDR3 in DNA: TGTGCCAGCAGGCCGTCGCTCGGAGGCAGACCCTGGGAGCAGTACTTT. This encodes CASRPSLGGRPWEQYF. The chain uses TRBV11-2 and TRBJ2-7; possible D gene TRBD2, 5 bases. The CDR3 sequence is 16 residues long. CDR1 is SGHAT, CDR2 FQNNGV, per germline.

The table lists this clonotype with many counts. The chain uses TRBV18 and TRBJ2-7; D is uncertain. CDR1 is KGHSH and CDR2 is LQKENI in the germline V gene. The CDR3 is made up of 12 amino acids. Trimming took off 0 bases at V and 4 bases at J, with 4 bases between the two ends. The CDR3 nucleotides are TGTGCCAGCTCACCACCGTCTTACGAGCAGTACTTC. It codes for CASSPPSYEQYF. The full variable domain, with the rest looked up from reference TRBV18 and TRBJ2-7, is NAGVMQNPRHLVRRRGQEARLRCSPMKGHSHVYWYRQLPEEGLKFMVYLQKENIIDESGMPKERFSAEFPKEGPSILRIQQVVRGDSAAYFCASSPPSYEQYFGPGTRLTVT.

A single count supports this clonotype. This rearrangement joins TRBV20-1 to TRBJ1-6, with D tentatively TRBD1 (5 bases). Germline V gene sequence: CDR1 DFQATT, CDR2 SNEGSKA (reference sequence). V was trimmed by 6 bases and J by 7 bases, leaving 16 bases between them. This CDR3 region has 14 residues. The chain's CDR3 is CSAQRTGVNSPLHF. CDR3 sequence (DNA): TGCAGTGCCCAGAGGACGGGGGTGAATTCACCCCTCCACTTT.

V and J are TRBV12-3 or TRBV12-4 and TRBJ1-2, with D unclear. V was shortened by 6 bases and J by 4 bases, with 6 bases between the two germline ends. CDR3 length: 11 residues. CDR3 amino acids: CASSLAYGYTF. In nucleotides, the CDR3 is TGTGCCAGCAGCCTGGCCTATGGCTACACCTTC.

This clonotype has a count of ten or more. The CDR3: CASSKDGDYGYTF. DNA for the CDR3: TGTGCCAGCAGCAAGGACGGAGACTATGGCTACACCTTC. The rearrangement uses TRBV12-3 or TRBV12-4 and TRBJ1-2, with no clear D. The CDR3 runs 13 residues. Deletions cut 6 bases from V and 3 bases from J, with 11 bases between.

The V call is TRBV3-1, the J call TRBJ1-5; maybe TRBD1 (6 bases). The V gene lost 2 bases and the J gene lost 1 base, with 12 bases spanning the gap. Per germline, CDR1 LGHDT and CDR2 YNNKEL (reference sequence). The CDR3 totals 16 residues. The CDR3 nucleotides read TGTGCCAGCAGCCAATCCGGGACAAGGAGCAATCAGCCCCAGCATTTT. As protein: CASSQSGTRSNQPQHF.

The J gene is TRBJ2-5, the V gene TRBV5-8, with D perhaps TRBD1 (6 bases). With 1 base removed from V and 3 bases from J, the gap between germline ends came to 16 bases. This CDR3 is 16 amino acids long. In germline, CDR1 is SGHTS, CDR2 YDEGEE. DNA of the CDR3: TGTGCCAGCAGCTTGAAACCGGGACACCTTAAAGAGACCCAGTACTTC. It is translated as CASSLKPGHLKETQYF.

This clonotype was detected many times. V usage is TRBV7-2 and J usage is TRBJ1-1; 7 bases line up with TRBD1. The length of the CDR3 is 16 residues. Germline V gene data show CDR1 as SGHTA and CDR2 as FQGNSA. V trimming: 0 bases; J trimming: 1 base; junction bases outside the gene matches: 5. The CDR3: CASSLAYRGQNTEAFF. The CDR3 DNA is TGTGCCAGCAGCTTAGCCTACAGGGGCCAGAACACTGAAGCTTTCTTT.

This clonotype was counted ten times or more. This chain joins TRBV7-9 and TRBJ2-5; TRBD1 is a possible D gene (5 bases). V lost 3 bases, J lost 0 bases, and 14 bases lay in between. This CDR3 region has 16 residues. CDR1 is SEHNR, CDR2 FQNEAQ, per germline (reference sequence). The CDR3 DNA reads as TGTGCCAGCAGCTTGAAAGTGGGGCTGTACCAAGAGACCCAGTACTTC. It translates to CASSLKVGLYQETQYF.

This clonotype has at least ten counts. As DNA, the CDR3 is TGTGCCAGCAGCCAAGCCGTAGGGGACCCCTACGAGCAGTACTTC. Translated: CASSQAVGDPYEQYF. The chain joins TRBV3-1 to TRBJ2-7; either TRBD1 or TRBD2 may supply D (5 bases each). V was pared by 1 base and J by 2 bases, with 12 bases between. Germline V gives CDR1 LGHDT, CDR2 YNNKEL (reference sequence). The CDR3 is 15 residues long.

This clonotype came up many times. The rearrangement joins TRBV27 to TRBJ2-5, with TRBD1 as a possible D gene (6 bases). This CDR3 spans 14 amino acids. V was pared by 2 bases and J by 5 bases, with 12 bases between. CDR1 is MNHEY, CDR2 SMNVEV, per germline (reference sequence). The CDR3 protein is CASSLGTGTETQYF. The CDR3 DNA sequence: TGTGCCAGCAGTTTAGGCACAGGGACGGAGACCCAGTACTTC.

This clonotype was seen many times. The V gene is TRBV20-1, the J gene TRBJ2-7; D is undetermined. Trimming pared 1 base from V and 6 bases from J, leaving 10 bases between. The CDR3 loop spans 12 amino acids. The germline V gene encodes CDR1 DFQATT and CDR2 SNEGSKA (reference sequence). In nucleotides, the CDR3 is TGCAGTGCTAGAGTAGGTGGGTCCGAGCAGTACTTC. Protein sequence: CSARVGGSEQYF.

In nucleotides, the CDR3 is TGTGCCAGCAGCTTGAACCCGGGGCTCGGCGATTCACCCCTCCACTTT. Residues: CASSLNPGLGDSPLHF. The rearrangement uses TRBV7-8 and TRBJ1-6; D might be TRBD1 (5 bases). The CDR3 totals 16 residues. V was clipped by 3 bases and J by 8 bases, with 17 bases between them. Germline CDR1 reads SGHVS; CDR2 reads FQNEAQ.

This clonotype has ten or more counts. The V and J genes are TRBV7-3 and TRBJ2-2; TRBD2 matches at 9 bases. Germline CDR1 reads SGHTA; CDR2 reads FQGTGA. The length of the CDR3 is 18 residues. The V and J ends lost 2 bases and 3 bases, in that order; junction bases with no gene match: 10. This chain's CDR3 is CASSLGAGRTSDTGELFF. CDR3 coding DNA: TGTGCCAGCAGCTTAGGCGCGGGGCGGACTAGCGACACCGGGGAGCTGTTTTTT.

This clonotype was counted many times. The chain has TRBV11-2 and TRBJ2-7, with 12 bases fitting TRBD2. Trimming removed 5 bases from V and 2 bases from J; junction bases left unmatched: 7. The CDR3 sequence is 16 residues long. The V gene's germline CDR1 is SGHAT and CDR2 FQNNGV. The CDR3 coding sequence is TGTGCCAGCAGCCGGCAGACTAGCGGGAGCCCCTACGAGCAGTACTTC. Its protein product is CASSRQTSGSPYEQYF.

This clonotype was observed many times. A much larger clone differs by one base, so this may be a read error. This rearrangement joins TRBV12-3 or TRBV12-4 to TRBJ2-5, with D possibly TRBD1 on 6 matching bases. The CDR3 is made up of 15 amino acids. CDR3 DNA sequence: TGTGCCAGCAGCTACGGACAGCCGGGTCAAGACACCCAGTACTTC. This sequence encodes CASSYGQPGQDTQYF.

This clonotype was observed at least ten times. The V call is TRBV27, the J call TRBJ2-7; 8 nucleotides align to TRBD2. The CDR3 sequence is 15 residues long. CDR1 and CDR2 from the germline V gene are MNHEY and SMNVEV (reference sequence). Trimming took 6 bases from V and 3 from J; bases not matched to a gene: 10. CDR3 DNA: TGTGCCAGCAGCCCCACCAGCGGGAGTTTCTACGAGCAGTACTTC. It specifies CASSPTSGSFYEQYF.

This clonotype has ten or more counts. This rearrangement joins TRBV2 to TRBJ2-7, with a possible D match to TRBD2 (6 bases). The length of the CDR3 is 13 residues. Trimming shortened V by 8 bases and J by 2 bases, and 13 bases separated the two germline ends. Germline V gene data show CDR1 as SNHLY and CDR2 as FYNNEI. CDR3 in amino acids: CASGGSFPYEQYF. The CDR3 region has the DNA TGTGCCAGCGGGGGGTCCTTCCCCTACGAGCAGTACTTC.

This clonotype showed up many times. This chain joins TRBV24-1 and TRBJ1-5; possible D gene TRBD1, 5 bases. Deletions cut 0 bases from V and 3 bases from J, with 17 bases between. From germline, CDR1 is KGHDR and CDR2 SFDVKD. The CDR3 extends over 18 amino acids. The CDR3 DNA follows: TGTGCCACCAGTGATTTGAGTCCCTCCGGACAATTCAATCAGCCCCAGCATTTT. This translates into CATSDLSPSGQFNQPQHF.

There are a few counts of this clonotype. This may be a read error: a much more frequent sequence differs by one nucleotide. The chain couples TRBV30 to TRBJ2-5, with 10 positions matching TRBD2. CDR1 GTSNPN and CDR2 SVGIG come from the germline V gene (reference sequence). The CDR3 is 18 amino acids. The CDR3 region is CAWSVWGLTSGTAETPYF. CDR3 sequence (DNA): TGTGCCTGGAGTGTGTGGGGACTAACTAGCGGGACTGCGGAGACCCCGTACTTC.

This clonotype was seen many times. In nucleotides, the CDR3 is TGTGCCAGCAGCACCCCCCGTGGGAGGGTAAACACCGGGGAGCTGTTTTTT. This gives the protein CASSTPRGRVNTGELFF. The chain carries TRBV7-3 and TRBJ2-2; 7 nucleotides line up with TRBD2. The CDR3 runs 17 residues. The V and J ends lost 5 bases and 2 bases, in that order; junction bases with no gene match: 11. Germline V gene data show CDR1 as SGHTA and CDR2 as FQGTGA.